This entry lists 32 T cell receptor beta chains sequenced from one sample in a study of blood T cell repertoires in COVID-19. Sequenced by immunoSEQ multiplex PCR; TCRdb stores in-frame clones only, minus some. The table shows some 160,000 clones, with 75% to 90% occurring only once. The material sequenced was PBMCs or T cells enriched from blood (not recorded which). These receptors originate from a woman aged 55-69 years who had recovered from COVID-19.

V is TRBV6-6 and J is TRBJ1-5, with TRBD1 identical over 8 bases. CDR1 is MNHNY, CDR2 SVGAGI, per germline (reference sequence). The CDR3 has 12 residues. V lost 4 bases and J lost 11; bases outside the gene matches: 4. CDR3 in amino acids: CASSLQGVAQHF. For the CDR3, the DNA is TGTGCCAGCAGTTTACAGGGGGTGGCCCAGCATTTT.

The V gene is TRBV11-2, the J gene TRBJ2-7; 10 positions match TRBD2. The length of the CDR3 is 15 residues. The germline V gene has CDR1 SGHAT and CDR2 FQNNGV. Unmatched junction bases numbered 7, after V lost 5 bases and J lost 3 bases. CDR3 residues: CASSRSGGPFYEQYF. CDR3 nucleotide sequence: TGTGCCAGCAGCCGTAGCGGGGGGCCATTCTACGAGCAGTACTTC.

V usage is TRBV9 and J usage is TRBJ2-7, with D perhaps matching TRBD2 (5 bases). This CDR3 is 12 amino acids long. The germline V and J ends were trimmed by 0 bases and 5 bases, with 6 bases remaining between them. Germline assignment: CDR1 SGDLS and CDR2 YYNGEE. The CDR3 DNA sequence: TGTGCCAGCAGCGTAGGAGGGAACGAGCAGTACTTC. This encodes CASSVGGNEQYF.

CDR3 residues: CASSAGQVNSPLHF. CDR3 nucleotide sequence: TGTGCCAGTAGTGCGGGACAGGTGAATTCACCCCTCCACTTT. This chain uses TRBV19 with TRBJ1-6, with 8 nucleotides matching TRBD1. Germline-derived CDR1 and CDR2 are LNHDA and SQIVND (reference sequence). The CDR3 is made up of 14 amino acids. V shed 5 bases and J 7 bases; nucleotides not matched to a gene: 4. The complete variable domain, with remaining parts taken from reference TRBV19 and TRBJ1-6, reads DGGITQSPKYLFRKEGQNVTLSCEQNLNHDAMYWYRQDPGQGLRLIYYSQIVNDFQKGDIAEGYSVSREKKESFPLTVTSAQKNPTAFYLCASSAGQVNSPLHFGNGTRLTVT.

The V call is TRBV11-2, the J call TRBJ2-1; maybe TRBD2 (7 bases). CDR3 length: 17 residues. V was shortened by 1 base and J by 0 bases, with 13 bases between the two germline ends. Germline assignment: CDR1 SGHAT and CDR2 FQNNGV. The CDR3 here is CASSLVGGGLSYNEQFF. The CDR3 DNA reads TGTGCCAGCAGCTTAGTAGGCGGGGGCCTCTCCTACAATGAGCAGTTCTTC. Drawing the rest from reference TRBV11-2 and TRBJ2-1, the complete variable domain is EAGVAQSPRYKIIEKRQSVAFWCNPISGHATLYWYQQILGQGPKLLIQFQNNGVVDDSQLPKDRFSAERLKGVDSTLKIQPAKLEDSAVYLCASSLVGGGLSYNEQFFGPGTRLTVL.

The V and J genes are TRBV10-3 and TRBJ1-2; D is possibly TRBD1 (6 bases). The length of the CDR3 is 14 residues. Trimming removed 6 bases from V and 8 bases from J, with 19 bases in between. Germline CDR1 and CDR2: ENHRY and SYGVKD. The CDR3 protein is CAIRPLAGVEGYTF. CDR3 sequence (DNA): TGTGCCATCAGGCCCTTGGCAGGGGTTGAAGGCTACACCTTC.

The CDR3: CASSPVAGVEGPDTQYF. The CDR3, as DNA: TGTGCCAGCAGTCCAGTGGCGGGGGTCGAGGGGCCAGATACGCAGTATTTT. V usage is TRBV27 and J usage is TRBJ2-3, with 7 bases aligning to TRBD2. The CDR3 runs to 17 residues. The germline gives CDR1 MNHEY, CDR2 SMNVEV (reference sequence). The junction had 15 bases not matched to a gene; V was cut back by 5 bases and J by 4 bases.

This rearrangement joins TRBV12-1 to TRBJ2-5; TRBD2 was called by the table and not checked on the DNA. TRBV12-1 is a pseudogene. The CDR3 has 16 amino acids. The DNA of the CDR3 is TGTGCCAGCAGCTTTGTGTTGGTAGCGGAGCAAGAGACCCAGTACTTC. Amino acids: CASSFVLVAEQETQYF.

The rearrangement links TRBV10-1 to TRBJ1-2; 9 bases are shared with TRBD1. The germline V gene has CDR1 WNHNN and CDR2 SYGVQD (reference sequence). The CDR3 runs to 13 residues. V was clipped by 5 bases and J by 4 bases; unmatched bases: 2. In nucleotides, the CDR3 is TGCGCCAGCAGTCGGGGACAGGGCTATGGCTACACCTTC. Amino acid sequence: CASSRGQGYGYTF.

The gene calls are TRBV11-2 and TRBJ1-2; TRBD1 agrees at 10 bases. The CDR3 is 16 residues long. The V and J ends lost 0 bases and 2 bases, in that order; junction bases with no gene match: 3. Germline CDR1 and CDR2: SGHAT and FQNNGV. The CDR3 nucleotides are TGTGCCAGCAGCTTAGAACCGGGACAGGGGAACTATGGCTACACCTTC. Protein sequence: CASSLEPGQGNYGYTF.

This clone occurred once. In nucleotides, the CDR3 is TGTGCCAGCAGTGACGGGAGAGATACGCAGTATTTT. This translates into CASSDGRDTQYF. The V call is TRBV25-1, the J call TRBJ2-3; possible D gene TRBD2, 6 bases. The CDR3 totals 12 residues. The germline V gene has CDR1 MGHDK and CDR2 SYGVNS. Trimming cost V 3 bases and J 5 bases, with 6 bases left between them.

The V gene is TRBV4-1, the J gene TRBJ2-7; no clear D. CDR1 is MGHRA and CDR2 is YSYEKL in the germline V gene. This CDR3 comprises 16 residues. The germline V and J ends were trimmed by 0 bases and 3 bases, with 15 bases remaining between them. This CDR3 is CASSQDLGSASYEQYF. The CDR3 nucleotides are TGCGCCAGCAGCCAAGATTTGGGCTCGGCGAGCTACGAGCAGTACTTC.

This sequence joins TRBV27 and TRBJ1-5; D not resolved. CDR1 and CDR2 from the germline V gene are MNHEY and SMNVEV (reference sequence). The CDR3 loop spans 14 amino acids. Trimming took off 4 bases at V and 6 bases at J, with 13 bases between the two ends. The CDR3 loop reads CASSSPLYGQPQHF. CDR3 DNA: TGTGCCAGCAGTTCCCCCCTATATGGTCAGCCCCAGCATTTT.

The rearrangement links TRBV7-8 to TRBJ1-2, with 7 bases lining up with TRBD1. V dropped 5 bases and J dropped 4; count of bases not matched to a gene: 1. The germline V gene has CDR1 SGHVS and CDR2 FQNEAQ. This CDR3 has 12 amino acids. The CDR3 loop reads CASSRTGYGYTF. As DNA, the CDR3 is TGTGCCAGCAGCCGGACAGGCTATGGCTACACCTTC.

CDR3 DNA: TGTGCCAGTAGTAGCAGGGTCGGCACCGGGGAGCTGTTTTTT. Protein: CASSSRVGTGELFF. The chain employs TRBV19 and TRBJ2-2; possibly TRBD1 for D (5 bases). CDR3 size: 14 residues. CDR1 LNHDA and CDR2 SQIVND come from the germline V gene (reference sequence). Trimming took 4 bases from V and 4 from J, leaving 10 bases between them.

The genes are TRBV12-3 or TRBV12-4 and TRBJ1-5, with D tentatively TRBD1 (5 bases). Trimming stripped 6 bases from V and 7 bases from J, with 13 bases between. This CDR3 region has 13 residues. CDR3 residues: CASRRIQGQPQHF. For the CDR3, the DNA is TGTGCCAGCAGGAGGATCCAGGGCCAGCCCCAGCATTTT.

This chain connects TRBV12-3 or TRBV12-4 to TRBJ1-5; tentative D call: TRBD1 (5 bases). Trimming left V 3 bases short and J 5 bases short, with 8 bases between. The CDR3 contains 13 residues. The CDR3 nucleotides read TGTGCCAGCAGTTTGATACAGGATCAGCCCCAGCATTTT. This sequence encodes CASSLIQDQPQHF.

The V and J genes are TRBV9 and TRBJ2-3; D is possibly TRBD2 (7 bases). V lost 4 bases, J lost 6 bases, and 15 bases lay in between. Germline CDR1 and CDR2: SGDLS and YYNGEE. The CDR3 length is 14 residues. The CDR3 here is CASSPGLGGDTQYF. In DNA form, the CDR3 reads TGTGCCAGCAGCCCCGGACTAGGGGGGGATACGCAGTATTTT. The full variable domain, rest sourced from reference TRBV9 and TRBJ2-3, is DSGVTQTPKHLITATGQRVTLRCSPRSGDLSVYWYQQSLDQGLQFLIQYYNGEERAKGNILERFSAQQFPDLHSELNLSSLELGDSALYFCASSPGLGGDTQYFGPGTRLTVL.

The chain links TRBV4-1 to TRBJ2-1, with 7 bases that match TRBD1. The trim removed 4 bases at V and 0 bases at J, leaving 12 bases unmatched. The CDR3 runs 18 residues. Looked up from germline, CDR1 is MGHRA and CDR2 is YSYEKL. The CDR3 region is CASSPEGATVFSYNEQFF. The CDR3 DNA is TGCGCCAGCAGCCCCGAGGGGGCCACGGTGTTCTCCTACAATGAGCAGTTCTTC.

This rearrangement joins TRBV28 to TRBJ1-5; tentative D call: TRBD1 (5 bases). V lost 2 bases and J lost 0, with 8 bases in between. CDR1 and CDR2 from the germline V gene are MDHEN and SYDVKM. The length of the CDR3 is 15 residues. For the CDR3, the DNA is TGTGCCAGCAGTTTAGGGGCCCATAGCAATCAGCCCCAGCATTTT. Its protein product is CASSLGAHSNQPQHF.

The J gene is TRBJ2-5, the V gene TRBV5-5; 9 bases align to TRBD2. Germline V gives CDR1 SGHKS, CDR2 YYEKEE (reference sequence). With V trimmed by 3 bases and J by 1 base, 7 bases remained unmatched. This CDR3 is 16 amino acids long. The CDR3 region has the DNA TGTGCCAGCAGCTCCGGGGTAGCGGGGGTCCAAGAGACCCAGTACTTC. It yields the protein CASSSGVAGVQETQYF.

This clone was counted between two and nine times. This chain links TRBV9 with TRBJ2-2; D is undetermined. V lost 1 base and J lost 7, with 5 bases in between. CDR1 is SGDLS, CDR2 YYNGEE, per germline. CDR3 length: 12 amino acids. In DNA form, the CDR3 reads TGTGCCAGCAGCGTATCGGGCGGGGAGCTGTTTTTT. Protein: CASSVSGGELFF.

The genes are TRBV3-1 (or the pseudogene TRBV3-2) and TRBJ1-5, with 9 bases fitting TRBD1. Germline V gene lookup returns CDR1 LGHDT and CDR2 YNNKEL (reference sequence). The ends lost 1 base at V and 1 base at J; junction bases unmatched: 2. The CDR3 is made up of 16 amino acids. The CDR3 reads CASSQGDRVSNQPQHF. The CDR3 DNA follows: TGTGCCAGCAGCCAAGGGGACAGGGTGAGCAATCAGCCCCAGCATTTT.

In its sample, this clone was seen once. The V and J genes are TRBV5-3 and TRBJ1-4; 7 nucleotides line up with TRBD1. Being an ORF, TRBV5-3 has a function that is uncertain. The CDR3 runs to 13 residues. Unmatched junction bases numbered 0, after V lost 0 bases and J lost 7 bases. The CDR3 DNA sequence: TGTGCCAGAAGCTTGGACAGGGGTGAAAAACTGTTTTTT. Amino acids: CARSLDRGEKLFF.

V and J are TRBV18 and TRBJ2-3, with 8 bases identical to TRBD1. V shed 6 bases, J shed 2 bases, and the junction held 13 bases outside the gene matches. Germline V lookup: CDR1 KGHSH, CDR2 LQKENI. The CDR3 has 17 residues. For the CDR3, the DNA is TGTGCCAGCTCCCTTCCGGGCAGGGGGCGAGCCACAGATACGCAGTATTTT. Amino acid sequence: CASSLPGRGRATDTQYF.

This clone was seen only once. The rearrangement links TRBV5-1 to TRBJ2-1; 11 bases map to TRBD2. Germline loops: CDR1 SGHRS, CDR2 YFSETQ. With 1 base clipped from V and 3 bases from J, the junction kept 9 bases outside the gene matches. The CDR3 sequence is 18 residues long. CDR3 loop: CASSLRLAGGSNYNEQFF. For the CDR3, the DNA is TGCGCCAGCAGCTTGAGGCTAGCGGGGGGCTCAAACTACAATGAGCAGTTCTTC.

The J gene is TRBJ1-1, the V gene TRBV11-3; weak D call: TRBD1 (5 bases). Trimming took 5 bases from V and 4 from J, leaving 11 bases between them. The CDR3 has 13 amino acids. Germline V gene data show CDR1 as SGHNT and CDR2 as YENEEA. CDR3 residues: CASSPRGSTEAFF. CDR3 DNA sequence: TGTGCCAGCAGCCCACGGGGGAGCACTGAAGCTTTCTTT.

This chain connects TRBV18 to TRBJ2-7, with no clear D. V gave up 3 bases and J gave up 0 bases, with 12 bases separating them. There are 15 residues in the CDR3. Germline loops: CDR1 KGHSH, CDR2 LQKENI. The CDR3, as DNA: TGTGCCAGCTCACCCCACCCCCCGGGCTCCTACGAGCAGTACTTC. Translation: CASSPHPPGSYEQYF.

The gene calls are TRBV4-2 and TRBJ1-2; perhaps TRBD1 as D (6 bases). V lost 3 bases and J lost 0, with 14 bases in between. The germline gives CDR1 LGHNA, CDR2 YNFKEQ. The CDR3 sequence is 16 residues long. CDR3 coding DNA: TGTGCCAGCAGCCAGGGACTACAGGGTACTAACTATGGCTACACCTTC. Protein: CASSQGLQGTNYGYTF.

The gene calls are TRBV19 and TRBJ1-6; 11 bases are a match to TRBD1. Germline lookup yields CDR1 LNHDA and CDR2 SQIVND (reference sequence). V gave up 6 bases and J gave up 10 bases; unmatched junction bases: 17. CDR3 length equals 18 residues. CDR3 nucleotides: TGTGCCAGTAGCCCCAATGAGCGGACAGGGGGCAAAGGATCACCCCTCCACTTT. Residues: CASSPNERTGGKGSPLHF.

CDR3 DNA sequence: TGTGCCAGCTCTGGCGGGGGGCAGATCTACGAGCAGTACTTC. Its translation: CASSGGGQIYEQYF. The chain combines TRBV6-5 with TRBJ2-7; 8 nucleotides match TRBD2. V gave up 8 bases and J gave up 3 bases; unmatched junction bases: 9. CDR1 is MNHEY, CDR2 SVGAGI, per germline. The CDR3 loop spans 14 amino acids.

The chain employs TRBV18 and TRBJ1-1; TRBD1 might be the D (6 bases). Trimming removed 2 bases at V and 1 base at J, with 8 bases between. Germline-derived CDR1 and CDR2 are KGHSH and LQKENI. The CDR3 loop spans 14 amino acids. CDR3 loop: CASSPGQRNTEAFF. CDR3 nucleotide sequence: TGTGCCAGCTCACCAGGACAGAGGAACACTGAAGCTTTCTTT.